One and the same sample provided the 17 T cell receptor beta chains below, sequenced in a study of post-analysis software for immune sequencing data. Notes on the study in general: Roughly 5 TRBV segments (TRBV5-6, TRBV5-1 and TRBV20-1 among them) occurred more frequently in patients than in controls.

Antigens for these TCRs are unknown. Unique-molecular-identifier-tagged TCR beta cDNA libraries were used. MiXCR was run by TCRdb on the PCR reads, yielding one entry per CDR3 protein. The table lists around 400,000 distinct CDR3 sequences, approximately 42% of them singletons. Source material: blood. Receptor source: a girl aged 2 to 10 with multiple sclerosis.

In this sample, this clonotype turned up a few times. This rearrangement joins TRBV5-1 to TRBJ2-5; TRBD1 might be the D (6 bases). The CDR3 is 15 amino acids. Germline loops: CDR1 SGHRS, CDR2 YFSETQ. V was shortened by 5 bases and J by 3 bases, with 17 bases between the two germline ends. The CDR3 DNA sequence: TGCGCCAGCAGGAGGGACAACCGGTTCGAAGAGACCCAGTACTTC. Its protein is CASRRDNRFEETQYF. Variable domain in full (rest from reference TRBV5-1 and TRBJ2-5): KAGVTQTPRYLIKTRGQQVTLSCSPISGHRSVSWYQQTPGQGLQFLFEYFSETQRNKGNFPGRFSGRQFSNSRSEMNVSTLELGDSALYLCASRRDNRFEETQYFGPGTRLLVL.

The chain couples TRBV20-1 to TRBJ2-1; 10 bases align to TRBD2. CDR3 length: 13 amino acids. V was pared by 7 bases and J by 10 bases, with 10 bases of the junction left unmatched. Germline-derived CDR1 and CDR2 are DFQATT and SNEGSKA (reference sequence). CDR3: CSGSGRGWGEQFF. For the CDR3, the DNA is TGCAGTGGGAGCGGGAGGGGGTGGGGGGAGCAGTTCTTC.

The table lists this clonotype with a few counts. This rearrangement joins TRBV29-1 to TRBJ2-5, with D perhaps given as TRBD1 or TRBD2 (5 bases each). In germline, CDR1 is SQVTM, CDR2 ANQGSEA. Trimming removed 2 bases at V and 5 bases at J, with 15 bases between. The CDR3 spans 14 residues. As DNA, the CDR3 is TGCAGCGTTGAACGAGGGACCCGTGACGAGACCCAGTACTTC. This sequence encodes CSVERGTRDETQYF.

The gene calls are TRBV6-6 and TRBJ1-1, with D possibly matching TRBD1 (5 bases). Trimming pared 2 bases from V and 3 bases from J, leaving 13 bases between. Germline V gives CDR1 MNHNY, CDR2 SVGAGI (reference sequence). The CDR3 is 15 residues long. For the CDR3, the DNA is TGTGCCAGCAGTTACATCCTGGGGGTCTACACTGAAGCTTTCTTT. Its protein is CASSYILGVYTEAFF.

The chain recombines TRBV29-1 with TRBJ1-4; no firm D call. CDR3 length equals 11 residues. Germline V gene lookup returns CDR1 SQVTM and CDR2 ANQGSEA. The germline V and J ends were trimmed by 3 bases and 8 bases, with 7 bases remaining between them. In DNA, the CDR3 is TGCAGCGTTGATTTTCGCGAAAAACTGTTTTTT. It translates to CSVDFREKLFF.

This clonotype occurred a few times. The chain links TRBV5-1 to TRBJ2-7; D unclear. CDR1 SGHRS and CDR2 YFSETQ come from the germline V gene. The CDR3 is 15 residues long. V shed 1 base and J shed 3 bases, with 14 bases lying between them. For the CDR3, the DNA is TGCGCCAGCAGCTTGTCGTCTGAGACGGTCTACGAGCAGTACTTC. Its translation is CASSLSSETVYEQYF.

The chain employs TRBV7-9 and TRBJ2-7, with 7 positions matching TRBD1. CDR3 length: 15 amino acids. Trimming at V came to 4 bases and at J to 4 bases, leaving 10 bases not matched to a gene. Germline-derived CDR1 and CDR2 are SEHNR and FQNEAQ (reference sequence). CDR3 nucleotide sequence: TGTGCCAGCAGCTCGCTACCGGGACAGCTTTACGAGCAGTACTTC. Protein sequence: CASSSLPGQLYEQYF.

The chain combines TRBV6-2 or TRBV6-3 with TRBJ2-7, with D unresolved. Germline V CDR1 and CDR2: MNHEY, SVGEGT. V lost 1 base, J lost 5 bases, and 9 bases lay in between. This CDR3 is 13 amino acids long. As DNA, the CDR3 is TGTGCCAGCAGTTACTGGACCGTAGACGAGCAGTACTTC. Translated: CASSYWTVDEQYF.

The chain couples TRBV4-1 to TRBJ2-3; perhaps TRBD2 as D (6 bases). There are 17 residues in the CDR3. Germline lookup yields CDR1 MGHRA and CDR2 YSYEKL. V was clipped by 2 bases and J by 0 bases, with 15 bases between them. In DNA form, the CDR3 reads TGCGCCAGCAGCCAACCCCGGGCGGGGCGTAGCACAGATACGCAGTATTTT. Translating gives CASSQPRAGRSTDTQYF.

The CDR3 DNA sequence: TGCAGCGTTGAAGATCCTAAAAGGGCCCTTACGCAGTATTTT. Protein sequence: CSVEDPKRALTQYF. The J gene is TRBJ2-3, the V gene TRBV29-1; D unresolved. The V and J ends lost 0 bases and 8 bases respectively, with 15 bases between them. This CDR3 contains 14 residues. CDR1 SQVTM and CDR2 ANQGSEA come from the germline V gene.

The V call is TRBV20-1, the J call TRBJ2-5; possibly TRBD1 for D (5 bases). The V gene lost 0 bases and the J gene lost 4 bases, with 21 bases spanning the gap. Germline values: CDR1 DFQATT, CDR2 SNEGSKA (reference sequence). The length of the CDR3 is 17 residues. CDR3 nucleotide sequence: TGCAGTGCTAGAGATCGGGCAGGGTGGATCAATGGAGAGACCCAGTACTTC. Translating gives CSARDRAGWINGETQYF.

The gene calls are TRBV4-1 and TRBJ2-5; D could derive from TRBD1 or TRBD2 (5 bases each). CDR1 and CDR2 (germline): MGHRA, YSYEKL. V shed 4 bases and J shed 6 bases, with 27 bases lying between them. The CDR3 is 18 residues long. The CDR3 DNA is TGCGCCAGCAGCCTTACCCATACATGGGGACCCTTCCAGAAGACCCAGTACTTC. Amino acids: CASSLTHTWGPFQKTQYF.

The chain employs TRBV29-1 and TRBJ2-1; unclear D gene. With 4 bases removed from V and 6 bases from J, the gap between germline ends came to 13 bases. From germline, CDR1 is SQVTM and CDR2 ANQGSEA. There are 13 residues in the CDR3. CDR3: CSVGQSIFNEQFF. The CDR3 region has the DNA TGCAGCGTTGGACAATCGATTTTCAATGAGCAGTTCTTC.

In regard to this clonotype: A read error may produce the germline difference seen at one junction end. V is TRBV6-5 and J is TRBJ1-2, with 7 nucleotides matching TRBD1. CDR1 is MNHEY, CDR2 SVGAGI, per germline. The CDR3 consists of 19 residues. The CDR3 reads CAGSYASSEGAIEPSGYTF. CDR3 sequence (DNA): TGTGCCGGCAGTTACGCCTCCTCCGAGGGGGCCATCGAACCTTCTGGCTACACCTTC.

This clonotype came up once. This chain links TRBV7-3 with TRBJ2-1, with TRBD2 identical over 10 bases. The CDR3 sequence is 17 residues long. J gave up 3 bases and V 1 base, and 6 bases lay outside the gene matches. Germline V gene sequence: CDR1 SGHTA, CDR2 FQGTGA. The DNA of the CDR3 is TGTGCCAGCAGCTTAAAAGGGTCTAGCGGGAGCTACAATGAGCAGTTCTTC. Protein product: CASSLKGSSGSYNEQFF.

This rearrangement joins TRBV5-6 to TRBJ2-3, with 8 bases aligning to TRBD2. The CDR3 totals 15 residues. The junction had 6 bases not matched to a gene; V was cut back by 2 bases and J by 4 bases. CDR1 and CDR2 from the germline V gene are SGHDT and YYEEEE. The CDR3 DNA sequence: TGTGCCAGCAGCTTCAGGACTAGCAGGGCAGATACGCAGTATTTT. This codes for CASSFRTSRADTQYF.

The CDR3 here is CASPGVNEQFF. The CDR3 DNA follows: TGCGCCAGTCCAGGGGTCAATGAGCAGTTCTTC. The V gene is TRBV5-1, the J gene TRBJ2-1; D may be TRBD1 (6 bases). Trimming took off 8 bases at V and 6 bases at J, with 9 bases between the two ends. The germline V gene has CDR1 SGHRS and CDR2 YFSETQ. The CDR3 has 11 amino acids.